The entry below describes one T cell receptor beta chain. These data originate in a study of T cell changes during pregnancy in multiple sclerosis. Libraries were prepared by immunoSEQ multiplex PCR; TCRdb keeps only in-frame clonotypes and omits some of them. The sample consists of under 70,000 clones, roughly 93% of them appearing once. Germline V CDR1 and CDR2: SEHNR, FQNEAQ (reference sequence). The CDR3 totals 14 residues. The V gene lost 4 bases and the J gene lost 5 bases, with 11 bases spanning the gap. Sample: peripheral blood, taken in the second trimester of pregnancy. This sequence was found in a female donor with multiple sclerosis, enrolled in a pregnancy study. The genes are TRBV7-9 and TRBJ2-2; D is unresolved. The DNA of the CDR3 is TGTGCCAGCAGCTCCCGCATGACAACCGGGGAGCTGTTTTTT. The encoded protein is CASSSRMTTGELFF.